The 19 T cell receptor beta chains presented below share a single source sample, sequenced in a study of Graves' ophthalmopathy and Graves' hyperthyroidism. RNA transcripts served as template for amplifying TCR beta CDR3 sequences. First-round RT-PCR used HTBI primers; second-round multiplex PCR followed. TCRdb itself ran the multiplex PCR reads through MiXCR, one entry per CDR3 protein. The sample lists about 590,000 distinct CDR3 sequences, just under 40% occurring once. Sequencing was carried out using peripheral blood or thyroid tissue (not recorded which). Every receptor here comes from an adult man with Graves' hyperthyroidism.

Regarding this clonotype: The germline gene is not matched at one end of the junction; a read error may be the cause. V gene TRBV7-2 combines with J gene TRBJ2-7; D may be TRBD2 (5 bases). There are 13 residues in the CDR3. Germline CDR1 and CDR2: SGHTA and FQGNSA. This chain's CDR3 is CASSFKGGTEQYF. The CDR3, as DNA: TGCGCCAGCAGCTTTAAAGGAGGAACTGAGCAGTACTTC.

This clonotype is a singleton in its sample. The rearrangement uses TRBV20-1 and TRBJ2-5; TRBD2 might be the D (8 bases). V was clipped by 0 bases and J by 5 bases, with 22 bases between them. The CDR3 extends over 17 amino acids. Germline CDR1 DFQATT, CDR2 SNEGSKA (reference sequence). CDR3 coding DNA: TGCAGTGCTAGAGATCACGGGGGGGCAGGGGGTGTGGAGACCCAGTACTTC. This sequence encodes CSARDHGGAGGVETQYF.

This clonotype was seen ten or more times. The chain joins TRBV7-2 to TRBJ1-3, with 7 bases fitting TRBD1. V lost 5 bases, J lost 0 bases, and 4 bases stayed unmatched. CDR3 length: 15 amino acids. The germline CDR1 and CDR2 sequences are SGHTA and FQGNSA. CDR3 DNA: TGTGCCAGCAGCGACAGGGCCCTCTCTGGAAACACCATATATTTT. Its translation is CASSDRALSGNTIYF.

This clonotype was detected a few times. The chain employs TRBV27 and TRBJ2-7; D gene unclear. The CDR3 is 16 residues long. The V and J ends lost 6 bases and 0 bases respectively, with 18 bases between them. CDR1 is MNHEY, CDR2 SMNVEV, per germline (reference sequence). CDR3 loop: CASSPRGRVSSYEQYF. DNA for the CDR3: TGTGCCAGCAGCCCCCGTGGAAGGGTTAGCTCCTACGAGCAGTACTTC.

This clonotype was recorded at least ten times. The V and J genes are TRBV12-3 or TRBV12-4 and TRBJ2-5; D remains unclear. V lost 3 bases and J 1 base, leaving 9 bases between the germline ends. The CDR3 runs 14 residues. CDR3 sequence: CASSLSVSQETQYF. As DNA, the CDR3 is TGTGCCAGCAGTTTGTCAGTTTCCCAAGAGACCCAGTACTTC.

This clonotype was detected ten times or more. This chain links TRBV4-2 with TRBJ2-5, with 14 bases lining up with TRBD2. Germline trimming cut 3 bases from V and 4 bases from J; bases unmatched to any gene: 4. This CDR3 is 16 amino acids long. Germline lookup yields CDR1 LGHNA and CDR2 YNFKEQ. CDR3 nucleotide sequence: TGTGCCAGCAGCCATGGGGGACTAGCGGGAGTAGAGACCCAGTACTTC. Translating gives CASSHGGLAGVETQYF.

This clonotype was recorded at least ten times. V usage is TRBV19 and J usage is TRBJ1-2, with 7 bases matching TRBD1. CDR1 and CDR2 from the germline V gene are LNHDA and SQIVND (reference sequence). The CDR3 loop spans 13 amino acids. The trim removed 10 bases at V and 4 bases at J, leaving 9 bases unmatched. In nucleotides, the CDR3 is TGTGCCACCCGTTCCGGGACAGTCTATGGCTACACCTTC. Encoded protein: CATRSGTVYGYTF.

The chain uses TRBV20-1 and TRBJ2-3, with D perhaps matching TRBD2 (6 bases). V shed 0 bases and J shed 6 bases, with 16 bases lying between them. The CDR3 consists of 15 residues. CDR1 DFQATT and CDR2 SNEGSKA come from the germline V gene (reference sequence). The CDR3 reads CSARDLGGEPDTQYF. The CDR3, as DNA: TGCAGTGCTAGAGATCTCGGGGGAGAACCGGATACGCAGTATTTT.

V is TRBV20-1 and J is TRBJ2-2, with 8 bases lining up with TRBD1. This CDR3 comprises 13 residues. V trimming: 3 bases; J trimming: 6 bases; junction bases outside the gene matches: 3. The germline V gene encodes CDR1 DFQATT and CDR2 SNEGSKA (reference sequence). The CDR3 is CSASLQGAGELFF. CDR3 bases: TGCAGTGCTAGCCTACAGGGGGCCGGGGAGCTGTTTTTT.

Remarks on this clonotype: This may arise from a read error, as a much more abundant clone is one base away. V and J are TRBV7-9 and TRBJ1-4; 12 bases map to TRBD1. This CDR3 has 15 residues. In germline, CDR1 is SEHNR, CDR2 FQNEAQ (reference sequence). CDR3 sequence reads: CASSLGTGGDEKLLF. The CDR3 nucleotides read TGTGCCAGCAGCCTAGGGACAGGGGGCGATGAAAAACTGCTTTTT.

There are many counts of this clonotype. This chain links TRBV24-1 with TRBJ1-1; D is possibly TRBD1 (6 bases). CDR1 is KGHDR and CDR2 is SFDVKD in the germline V gene. The CDR3 is 17 residues long. V was cut by 4 bases and J by 3 bases, with 20 bases left in between. In DNA form, the CDR3 reads TGTGCCACCAGTGACCCTAAACAGGGAGTTTTGGACACTGAAGCTTTCTTT. It yields the protein CATSDPKQGVLDTEAFF.

The chain has TRBV6-5 and TRBJ2-7; 13 bases match TRBD2. The CDR3 runs 17 residues. The V segment lost 0 bases and the J segment 6 bases; nucleotides outside the gene matches: 8. Germline values: CDR1 MNHEY, CDR2 SVGAGI. The CDR3 sequence: CASSYSSGTSGTSEQYF. CDR3 bases: TGTGCCAGCAGTTACTCGTCTGGGACTAGCGGGACTTCCGAGCAGTACTTC.

At least ten counts were recorded for this clonotype. The rearrangement joins TRBV19 to TRBJ2-5, with D unclear. CDR3 length equals 13 residues. V was pared by 4 bases and J by 4 bases, with 10 bases between. Germline CDR1 LNHDA, CDR2 SQIVND (reference sequence). CDR3 nucleotides: TGTGCCAGTAGTAATCAAGCCCGAGAGACCCAGTACTTC. Translation: CASSNQARETQYF.

There are a few counts of this clonotype. The chain links TRBV18 to TRBJ1-1, with 9 bases identical to TRBD1. The CDR3 runs 14 residues. After removal of 6 bases from V and 1 base from J, the junction contained 3 bases not matched to a gene. CDR1 and CDR2 (germline): KGHSH, LQKENI. CDR3 bases: TGTGCCAGCTCGGGACAGGGACCGAACACTGAAGCTTTCTTT. Protein: CASSGQGPNTEAFF.

As regards this clonotype: The junction shows a germline mismatch at one end, possibly a read error. This rearrangement joins TRBV10-3 to TRBJ2-5; 10 positions match TRBD2. Germline V gene sequence: CDR1 ENHRY, CDR2 SYGVKD. The CDR3 has 15 amino acids. In DNA, the CDR3 is TGTGCCATCGGGCCGGGACTAGCGCCTAGAGATACGCAGTATTTC. This sequence encodes CAIGPGLAPRDTQYF.

The V gene is TRBV28, the J gene TRBJ1-5, with D tentatively TRBD1 (5 bases). Germline CDR1 is MDHEN and CDR2 is SYDVKM. This CDR3 contains 14 residues. V was trimmed by 3 bases and J by 3 bases, leaving 9 bases between them. The CDR3: CASSFEGNNQPQHF. DNA of the CDR3: TGTGCCAGCAGTTTTGAGGGGAACAATCAGCCCCAGCATTTT.

This rearrangement joins TRBV5-1 to TRBJ2-7; TRBD2 aligns across 7 bases. The V segment lost 0 bases and the J segment 2 bases; nucleotides outside the gene matches: 5. The length of the CDR3 is 15 residues. From germline, CDR1 is SGHRS and CDR2 YFSETQ. CDR3 protein: CASSLDPAGTYEQYF. DNA of the CDR3: TGCGCCAGCAGCTTGGATCCAGCGGGGACCTACGAGCAGTACTTC.

V and J are TRBV7-2 and TRBJ2-2; D is undetermined. V was pared by 1 base and J by 4 bases, with 13 bases between. This CDR3 is 16 amino acids long. Germline assignment: CDR1 SGHTA and CDR2 FQGNSA. The DNA for the CDR3 is TGTGCCAGCAGCTTAGGGGCCTTAAAGGTCACCGGGGAGCTGTTTTTT. This codes for CASSLGALKVTGELFF.

This clonotype was found many times. The CDR3 DNA follows: TGTGCCAGCAGCAGCATGTACTACGAGCAGTACTTC. Translating gives CASSSMYYEQYF. This chain links TRBV11-2 with TRBJ2-7; D unresolved. Trimming removed 5 bases at V and 3 bases at J, with 8 bases between. Per the germline V gene, CDR1 is SGHAT and CDR2 is FQNNGV. The length of the CDR3 is 12 residues.